Below, 21 T cell receptor beta chains from the same sample are listed, as sequenced in a study of blood T cell repertoires in COVID-19. Sequencing used immunoSEQ multiplex PCR; TCRdb keeps in-frame clones, though not all of them. The data contain about 92,000 clones, 87% of them singletons. Sequencing was performed on peripheral blood. The source of these receptors is an older woman with COVID-19, enrolled during active disease.

This chain joins TRBV7-2 and TRBJ2-3; 13 nucleotides match TRBD2. Trimming took 6 bases from V and 7 from J; bases not matched to a gene: 7. The CDR3 length is 15 residues. The germline gives CDR1 SGHTA, CDR2 FQGNSA. The CDR3: CASSTGLAGKNTQYF. DNA of the CDR3: TGTGCCAGCAGTACGGGACTAGCGGGGAAAAATACGCAGTATTTT.

The rearrangement uses TRBV12-3 or TRBV12-4 and TRBJ2-5; a possible D gene is TRBD1 (5 bases). The V and J ends lost 2 bases and 5 bases respectively, with 6 bases between them. The CDR3 extends over 12 amino acids. The CDR3 DNA sequence: TGTGCCAGCAGTTTATCAGGGGAGACCCAGTACTTC. It encodes CASSLSGETQYF.

This clone has a handful of counts. This chain uses TRBV7-2 with TRBJ2-7; no clear D. The CDR3 has 13 amino acids. The germline V gene has CDR1 SGHTA and CDR2 FQGNSA. The V gene lost 2 bases and the J gene lost 0 bases, with 5 bases spanning the gap. In DNA form, the CDR3 reads TGTGCCAGCAGCTTACCCTACTCCTACGAGCAGTACTTC. Its protein is CASSLPYSYEQYF.

The chain recombines TRBV6-6 with TRBJ2-2, with 7 nucleotides matching TRBD2. The junction had 8 bases not matched to a gene; V was cut back by 6 bases and J by 4 bases. CDR1 and CDR2 from the germline V gene are MNHNY and SVGAGI (reference sequence). This CDR3 is 15 amino acids long. The CDR3 sequence: CASSRDYPTTGELFF. CDR3 DNA: TGTGCCAGCAGCCGGGACTACCCGACCACCGGGGAGCTGTTTTTT.

This chain connects TRBV5-4 to TRBJ1-2; 9 nucleotides align to TRBD1. The junction had 10 bases not matched to a gene; V was cut back by 5 bases and J by 8 bases. Per germline, CDR1 SGHNT and CDR2 YYREEE (reference sequence). The CDR3 runs 14 residues. The CDR3 reads CASRSPTGGWGYTF. The CDR3 DNA reads TGTGCCAGCAGGTCCCCTACAGGGGGCTGGGGCTACACCTTC.

The chain recombines TRBV9 with TRBJ2-2; a weak D match, TRBD1 (6 bases). The V gene lost 2 bases and the J gene lost 4 bases, with 12 bases spanning the gap. Germline loops: CDR1 SGDLS, CDR2 YYNGEE. CDR3 length: 15 residues. CDR3 sequence reads: CASSVRGYVTGELFF. The CDR3 region has the DNA TGTGCCAGCAGCGTGAGGGGGTACGTCACCGGGGAGCTGTTTTTT.

This clone has a handful of counts. V and J are TRBV20-1 and TRBJ2-2; the match to TRBD2 covers 10 bases. In germline, CDR1 is DFQATT, CDR2 SNEGSKA (reference sequence). The length of the CDR3 is 16 residues. The junction had 9 bases not matched to a gene; V was cut back by 3 bases and J by 5 bases. The CDR3 sequence is CSASVAGGKGTGELFF. The DNA for the CDR3 is TGCAGTGCTAGTGTAGCGGGGGGTAAAGGAACCGGGGAGCTGTTTTTT.

The chain uses TRBV14 and TRBJ1-1; D not resolved. Germline V gene data show CDR1 as SGHDN and CDR2 as FVKESK. The CDR3 has 12 residues. Trimming left V 4 bases short and J 8 bases short, with 11 bases between. The CDR3 region is CASSPGDGEAFF. The DNA for the CDR3 is TGTGCCAGCAGCCCCGGGGATGGGGAAGCTTTCTTT.

The J gene is TRBJ2-7, the V gene TRBV7-9, with a tentative D call TRBD1 (7 bases). V was pared by 2 bases and J by 2 bases, with 22 bases between. Germline V CDR1 and CDR2: SEHNR, FQNEAQ (reference sequence). CDR3 length: 18 residues. Written as DNA, the CDR3 is TGTGCCAGCAGCTTATGGGGGCCCCAGGGGGGAGCGGCCTACGAGCAGTACTTC. Translating it yields CASSLWGPQGGAAYEQYF.

This chain joins TRBV4-3 and TRBJ1-1; possible D gene TRBD1, 6 bases. The CDR3 contains 15 residues. Between the trimmed V and J ends, which lost 3 bases and 1 base, there was a span of 12 bases. Per the germline V gene, CDR1 is LGHNA and CDR2 is YSLEER. CDR3 loop: CASSHDYRENTEAFF. The CDR3 coding sequence is TGCGCCAGCAGCCATGACTACAGGGAGAACACTGAAGCTTTCTTT.

The chain uses TRBV12-3 or TRBV12-4 and TRBJ1-2, with TRBD1 matching 8 bases. Trimming took 6 bases from V and 6 from J; bases not matched to a gene: 6. The CDR3 sequence is 13 residues long. Here the CDR3 DNA reads TGTGCCAGCAGGATAGGGACAGGCAATGGCTACACCTTC. It is translated as CASRIGTGNGYTF.

The sample holds one count of this clone. The chain combines TRBV6-6 with TRBJ1-5; TRBD1 aligns across 11 bases. V shed 6 bases and J 2 bases; nucleotides not matched to a gene: 6. CDR3 length: 16 residues. Looked up from germline, CDR1 is MNHNY and CDR2 is SVGAGI (reference sequence). The CDR3 protein is CASSGTGGGGNQPQHF. The CDR3 DNA reads TGTGCCAGCAGCGGGACAGGGGGTGGGGGCAATCAGCCCCAGCATTTT.

In regard to this clone: The sample contains more than one DNA sequence encoding this CDR3. This sequence joins TRBV2 and TRBJ1-2; TRBD1 is a possible D gene (5 bases). Germline V CDR1 and CDR2: SNHLY, FYNNEI. This CDR3 region has 11 residues. V gave up 6 bases and J gave up 5 bases, with 7 bases separating them. CDR3 in amino acids: CASRQEYGYTF. CDR3 DNA: TGTGCCAGCAGACAGGAATATGGCTACACCTTC.

The CDR3, as DNA: TGTGCCAGCAGCGGGCAGACAGGGGGAGATATTCAGTACTTC. Protein product: CASSGQTGGDIQYF. The gene calls are TRBV9 and TRBJ2-4; 9 bases match TRBD1. Germline trimming cut 3 bases from V and 10 bases from J; bases unmatched to any gene: 8. The length of the CDR3 is 14 residues. The germline gives CDR1 SGDLS, CDR2 YYNGEE.

V and J are TRBV12-3 or TRBV12-4 and TRBJ2-7; TRBD1 matches 8 bases. The trim removed 5 bases at V and 5 bases at J, leaving 5 bases unmatched. This CDR3 has 13 residues. CDR3 in amino acids: CASSEQQGDEQYF. Written as DNA, the CDR3 is TGTGCCAGCAGTGAACAACAGGGGGACGAGCAGTACTTC.

Of note for this clone: One end of the junction is discordant with germline, which a read error may explain. The chain joins TRBV2 to TRBJ2-7; maybe TRBD2 (7 bases). In germline, CDR1 is SNHLY, CDR2 FYNNEI. The CDR3 length is 15 residues. The CDR3 DNA follows: TGTGCCAGCAGCCTCCTAGGGGGGGGTCGTCACGATCAGTACTTC. Translating gives CASSLLGGGRHDQYF. Complete variable domain (other parts from reference TRBV2 and TRBJ2-7): EPEVTQTPSHQVTQMGQEVILRCVPISNHLYFYWYRQILGQKVEFLVSFYNNEISEKSEIFDDQFSVERPDGSNFTLKIRSTKLEDSAMYFCASSLLGGGRHDQYFGPGTRLTVT.

The gene calls are TRBV7-2 and TRBJ2-1; D is possibly TRBD2 (6 bases). V dropped 4 bases and J dropped 8 bases, with 12 bases sitting between them. Germline V gene sequence: CDR1 SGHTA, CDR2 FQGNSA. CDR3 size: 13 residues. DNA of the CDR3: TGTGCCAGCAGCTACACCTGGGAGGATGAGCAGTTCTTC. It specifies CASSYTWEDEQFF.

CDR3 DNA: TGTGCCAGCAGCTTGCAGGGGACCCATTCGAACACCGGGGAGCTGTTTTTT. It is translated as CASSLQGTHSNTGELFF. The gene calls are TRBV7-9 and TRBJ2-2, with a weak D call TRBD1 (6 bases). This CDR3 spans 17 amino acids. In germline, CDR1 is SEHNR, CDR2 FQNEAQ (reference sequence). Trimming took off 3 bases at V and 0 bases at J, with 14 bases between the two ends.

This chain joins TRBV3-1 (or the pseudogene TRBV3-2) and TRBJ2-6; possible D gene TRBD1, 6 bases. Germline V gene sequence: CDR1 LGHDT, CDR2 YNNKEL (reference sequence). The CDR3 totals 19 residues. Trimming pared 2 bases from V and 0 bases from J, leaving 17 bases between. The CDR3 nucleotides are TGTGCCAGCAGCCAATCGGCTCGCAAAGGGGGCTCTGGGGCCAACGTCCTGACTTTC. It is translated as CASSQSARKGGSGANVLTF.

The rearrangement uses TRBV6-5 and TRBJ1-2; TRBD1 is a possible D gene (5 bases). Germline V gene data show CDR1 as MNHEY and CDR2 as SVGAGI. Deletions cut 6 bases from V and 2 bases from J, with 13 bases between. The CDR3 runs 14 residues. CDR3 nucleotide sequence: TGTGCCAGCAGCTCCCGGGGGTCCAACTATGGCTACACCTTC. Translating gives CASSSRGSNYGYTF.

The chain has TRBV19 and TRBJ1-1; perhaps TRBD1 as D (6 bases). The V end lost 1 base, the J end lost 6 bases, and 12 bases lay between the germline ends. Germline CDR1 reads LNHDA; CDR2 reads SQIVND (reference sequence). This CDR3 is built from 14 residues. The CDR3 sequence: CASSIGTAVAEAFF. The CDR3 nucleotides read TGTGCCAGTAGTATAGGGACAGCCGTTGCTGAAGCTTTCTTT.